This TCR beta chain was documented in a study of T cell repertoires in cytomegalovirus infection (dated by TCRdb to between 2017 and 2020). Notes on the research overall: Donor HLA type was relevant to the analysis, because carriage of CMV infection together with the matching HLA type was indicated by public TCR beta signatures. The study at large found these results: In the ex vivo response, HLA-C-restricted CMV-specific TCR beta clonotypes were dominant, and in two of eight donors the single most frequent clonotype came from this HLA-C-restricted group. Carriers of CMV infection plus the relevant HLA type were discriminated by the cumulative frequency of public TCR beta family members in the study cohort and in an independent roughly 340-donor cohort.

About this clonotype itself: No cognate antigen has been identified for it. One base away there is no much larger clone; base qualities are not given.

These reads were obtained on an Illumina HiSeq 1500. Clones were called with MiXCR by TCRdb after fastp trimmed the public reads at Q25, and only in-frame beta chains were retained. Rows matching on CDR3 protein sequence are summarized as one entry with the most common DNA and genes. The sample table records more than 500,000 distinct CDR3 sequences; more than 15% of these occur just once. The ten largest clones capture approximately 24% of the sample. V lost 0 bases and J lost 7 bases; the stretch between them is 13 bases long. The CDR3 runs 15 amino acids, cysteine and phenylalanine included. Just CDR3 DNA is preserved here, 45 bases in frame from base 1. The germline V gene sets CDR1 to MGHRA and CDR2 to YSYEKL.

The sequence was collected from a human donor in good health (CMV status not recorded). Some clones in this sample may be carry-over from other donors' samples. The rearranged segments are TRBV4-1 and TRBJ1-5; TRBD1 could be the D gene, as 6 bases match. Sequences were obtained from CD8+ T cells from PBMCs. The CDR3 sequence is CASSQDSGARQPQHF. The DNA sequence follows: TGCGCCAGCAGCCAAGATTCGGGGGCGCGGCAGCCCCAGCATTTT.